The next 21 T cell receptor beta chains were all read from a single sample in a study of response to subunit inactivated influenza vaccine. TCRdb called the RT-PCR reads again in MiXCR, with one record for every CDR3 protein. Of 650,000 to 800,000 distinct CDR3 sequences listed, about a fifth are singletons. The sequences come from PBMCs from blood, collected 5 to 6 days after vaccination. These receptors all come from a man aged 45-65 years who received an inactivated influenza vaccine.

The chain links TRBV6-1 to TRBJ1-1; 9 bases match TRBD1. The CDR3 has 17 amino acids. The V segment lost 8 bases and the J segment 3 bases; nucleotides outside the gene matches: 16. Germline V gives CDR1 MNHNS, CDR2 SASEGT. The CDR3 loop is CASGPLQGANRDTEAFF. Here the CDR3 DNA reads TGTGCCAGCGGCCCCCTACAGGGGGCAAACCGGGACACTGAAGCTTTCTTT.

This clonotype has at least ten counts. V usage is TRBV28 and J usage is TRBJ2-3; D remains ambiguous. The CDR3 covers 12 residues. V shed 5 bases and J shed 4 bases, with 7 bases lying between them. The germline CDR1 and CDR2 sequences are MDHEN and SYDVKM. The CDR3 spells CASSPLADTQYF. The CDR3 bases are TGTGCCAGCAGTCCGTTGGCAGATACGCAGTATTTT.

The chain links TRBV11-2 to TRBJ1-2; D is uncertain. V lost 0 bases, J lost 0 bases, and 17 bases lay in between. Germline lookup yields CDR1 SGHAT and CDR2 FQNNGV. The CDR3 is 18 amino acids. For the CDR3, the DNA is TGTGCCAGCAGCTTAGACCCCAATCGCAATCCCCCTAACTATGGCTACACCTTC. It translates to CASSLDPNRNPPNYGYTF.

This sequence joins TRBV7-2 and TRBJ2-3; the match to TRBD2 covers 12 bases. This CDR3 contains 17 residues. The V gene end was trimmed by 2 bases and the J gene end by 6 bases; junction bases not matched to a gene: 9. The germline gives CDR1 SGHTA, CDR2 FQGNSA. The CDR3 nucleotides are TGTGCCAGCAGCTTAAGGCTAGCGGGAGGGTCCAGGGATACGCAGTATTTT. Encoded protein: CASSLRLAGGSRDTQYF.

This clonotype was recorded at least ten times. The V and J genes are TRBV5-6 and TRBJ2-1; D is uncertain. Germline loops: CDR1 SGHDT, CDR2 YYEEEE. V lost 0 bases to trimming and J lost 6 bases, with 4 bases between them. CDR3 length: 12 residues. The CDR3 loop reads CASSLDSNEQFF. CDR3 in DNA: TGTGCCAGCAGCTTGGATTCCAATGAGCAGTTCTTC.

This clonotype appeared a few times. This chain joins TRBV12-3 or TRBV12-4 and TRBJ1-5; unclear D gene. The CDR3 has 14 residues. V lost 3 bases, J lost 2 bases, and 8 bases lay in between. The CDR3 loop reads CASSFKQGNQPQHF. The DNA for the CDR3 is TGTGCCAGCAGTTTTAAGCAAGGCAATCAGCCCCAGCATTTT.

In this sample, this clonotype turned up a few times. The rearrangement joins TRBV11-2 to TRBJ2-1, with TRBD1 as a possible D gene (6 bases). The CDR3 spans 14 residues. Germline CDR1 is SGHAT and CDR2 is FQNNGV. Trimming stripped 5 bases from V and 14 bases from J, with 22 bases between. CDR3 loop: CASSRGGSGHYEFF. The CDR3 DNA sequence: TGTGCCAGCAGCCGAGGGGGTTCAGGACATTATGAGTTCTTC.

Of note for this clonotype: At one end, the junction sequence differs from germline, possibly due to a read error. The chain carries TRBV7-9 and TRBJ2-7; the D gene is possibly TRBD1 (5 bases). Germline CDR1 is SEHNR and CDR2 is FQNEAQ (reference sequence). The CDR3 spans 15 residues. The CDR3 reads CASSGPDMYSYGQYF. CDR3 coding DNA: TGTGCCAGCAGCGGACCGGACATGTACTCCTACGGGCAGTACTTC. Full variable domain (outside the CDR3, taken from reference TRBV7-9 and TRBJ2-7): DTGVSQNPRHKITKRGQNVTFRCDPISEHNRLYWYRQTLGQGPEFLTYFQNEAQLEKSRLLSDRFSAERPKGSFSTLEIQRTEQGDSAMYLCASSGPDMYSYGQYFGPGTRLTVT.

This clonotype has only a few counts. CDR3 DNA sequence: TGCAGTGCTAGTCAGGGACAGGGGTACACTGAAGCTTTCTTT. Its protein product is CSASQGQGYTEAFF. V is TRBV20-1 and J is TRBJ1-1, with 10 bases aligning to TRBD1. The germline V gene encodes CDR1 DFQATT and CDR2 SNEGSKA (reference sequence). The CDR3 is made up of 14 amino acids. V gave up 3 bases and J gave up 3 bases; unmatched junction bases: 4.

There are a few counts of this clonotype. The V gene is TRBV20-1, the J gene TRBJ2-3, with D maybe TRBD1 (6 bases). The CDR3 is 13 amino acids. The germline V and J ends were trimmed by 4 bases and 3 bases, with 11 bases remaining between them. The germline gives CDR1 DFQATT, CDR2 SNEGSKA (reference sequence). Here the CDR3 DNA reads TGCAGTGCTACATATAGGGGGACAGATACGCAGTATTTT. As protein: CSATYRGTDTQYF.

This chain uses TRBV20-1 with TRBJ2-5, with TRBD1 as a possible D gene (5 bases). There are 12 residues in the CDR3. The germline V gene has CDR1 DFQATT and CDR2 SNEGSKA (reference sequence). Trimming cost V 4 bases and J 2 bases, with 8 bases left between them. The DNA for the CDR3 is TGCAGTGCTAAAGACAGACAAGAGACCCAGTACTTC. Protein sequence: CSAKDRQETQYF.

This clonotype was found a few times. The J gene is TRBJ2-7, the V gene TRBV7-9, with 7 bases aligning to TRBD2. This CDR3 has 14 residues. J was trimmed by 0 bases and V by 6 bases; bases with no gene match: 5. Germline V gene data show CDR1 as SEHNR and CDR2 as FQNEAQ (reference sequence). This CDR3 reads CASSPGRFSYEQYF. The CDR3 coding sequence is TGTGCCAGCAGTCCCGGGAGGTTCTCCTACGAGCAGTACTTC.

This clonotype was observed a few times. The V call is TRBV7-9, the J call TRBJ2-1; D may be TRBD2 (5 bases). V was pared by 3 bases and J by 10 bases, with 16 bases between. In germline, CDR1 is SEHNR, CDR2 FQNEAQ (reference sequence). The CDR3 has 14 residues. DNA of the CDR3: TGTGCCAGCAGCTTTTTGAAGGCCCCGGGGGAGCAGTTCTTC. Protein sequence: CASSFLKAPGEQFF.

The J gene is TRBJ2-1, the V gene TRBV7-3, with 16 bases lining up with TRBD2. The CDR3 covers 19 residues. In germline, CDR1 is SGHTA, CDR2 FQGTGA. V gave up 1 base and J gave up 4 bases; unmatched junction bases: 7. CDR3 amino acids: CASSLKGLAGGVGYNEQFF. The DNA of the CDR3 is TGTGCCAGCAGCTTAAAGGGACTAGCGGGAGGGGTAGGTTACAATGAGCAGTTCTTC.

This clonotype was observed a single time. The rearrangement links TRBV7-9 to TRBJ2-5, with D tentatively TRBD1 or TRBD2 (7 bases each). V lost 4 bases and J lost 1, with 16 bases in between. This CDR3 comprises 16 residues. Germline loops: CDR1 SEHNR, CDR2 FQNEAQ (reference sequence). CDR3: CASSSRGGGFQETQYF. The CDR3 DNA is TGTGCCAGCAGCTCGCGGGGAGGGGGCTTCCAAGAGACCCAGTACTTC. Complete variable domain (other parts from reference TRBV7-9 and TRBJ2-5): DTGVSQNPRHKITKRGQNVTFRCDPISEHNRLYWYRQTLGQGPEFLTYFQNEAQLEKSRLLSDRFSAERPKGSFSTLEIQRTEQGDSAMYLCASSSRGGGFQETQYFGPGTRLLVL.

This clonotype has a handful of counts. CDR3 region: CSAETSGRVGSYEQYF. CDR3 in DNA: TGCAGTGCTGAAACTAGCGGGAGGGTAGGAAGCTACGAGCAGTACTTC. The chain couples TRBV20-1 to TRBJ2-7; 13 nucleotides agree with TRBD2. Looked up from germline, CDR1 is DFQATT and CDR2 is SNEGSKA (reference sequence). This CDR3 is 16 amino acids long. The trim removed 5 bases at V and 3 bases at J, leaving 10 bases unmatched.

A word on this clonotype: The junction departs from the called germline gene at one end, perhaps through a read error. This chain joins TRBV5-1 and TRBJ2-3, with a possible D match to TRBD2 (6 bases). The germline CDR1 and CDR2 sequences are SGHRS and YFSETQ. The CDR3 loop spans 15 amino acids. The CDR3 loop is CASSLVREPTHTQYF. CDR3 nucleotide sequence: TGCGCCAGCAGCTTGGTCCGGGAGCCCACACATACGCAGTATTTT.

The chain joins TRBV11-1 to TRBJ2-7; weak D call: TRBD2 (6 bases). This CDR3 contains 18 residues. Trimming stripped 2 bases from V and 0 bases from J, with 20 bases between. Germline V lookup: CDR1 SGHAT, CDR2 FQDESV (reference sequence). The CDR3 loop reads CASSLYMPSAFPSYEQYF. DNA for the CDR3: TGTGCCAGCAGCTTATATATGCCTAGCGCCTTTCCCTCCTACGAGCAGTACTTC.

This clonotype was seen only a few times. CDR3 amino acids: CAISETSMSSYNEQFF. CDR3 DNA: TGTGCCATCAGTGAGACATCCATGAGCTCCTACAATGAGCAGTTCTTC. V is TRBV10-3 and J is TRBJ2-1; D remains unclear. The length of the CDR3 is 16 residues. Germline V gene lookup returns CDR1 ENHRY and CDR2 SYGVKD. Between the trimmed V and J ends, which lost 2 bases and 0 bases, there was a span of 11 bases.

The V gene is TRBV4-3, the J gene TRBJ1-4, with TRBD1 matching 11 bases. Germline V gene lookup returns CDR1 LGHNA and CDR2 YSLEER. The junction had 3 bases not matched to a gene; V was cut back by 1 base and J by 8 bases. The CDR3 is 15 residues long. CDR3 sequence (DNA): TGCGCCAGCAGCCAAGGGACAGGGGGCAGGGAAAAACTGTTTTTT. Its protein product is CASSQGTGGREKLFF.

V and J are TRBV15 and TRBJ2-3; TRBD1 might be the D (7 bases). The CDR3 extends over 15 amino acids. Germline V lookup: CDR1 LNHNV, CDR2 YYDKDF (reference sequence). Trimming removed 3 bases from V and 4 bases from J, with 14 bases in between. The CDR3: CATSSPGGRADTQYF. As DNA, the CDR3 is TGTGCCACCAGCAGTCCAGGGGGGCGGGCAGATACGCAGTATTTT.